The subject of this entry is one T cell receptor beta chain. The antigen remains unidentified. This sample stems from a study of vaccination and CD4 T cells after COVID-19. The CDR3 length is 16 residues. Germline V CDR1 and CDR2: MNHNS, SASEGT. V lost 5 bases and J 1 base, leaving 18 bases between the germline ends. Treatment noted: roughly 11-day PBMC culture with coronavirus spike peptide pools or control peptides (ViraFEST assay). Sequencing of cultured CD4+ T cell DNA used the Oncomine TCR Beta short-read assay. One entry per CDR3 protein results from TCRdb running MiXCR on the PCR reads. The data hold about 20,000 distinct CDR3 sequences, with 38% observed a single time.

The sample was CD4+ T cells from blood, cultured in vitro, taken before SARS-CoV-2 vaccination. This TCR was sampled from a human donor who received a COVID-19 vaccine. This chain connects TRBV6-1 to TRBJ2-7, with D possibly called TRBD1 or TRBD2 (6 bases each). CDR3 sequence: CASSKSSGAGSYEQYF. CDR3 bases: TGTGCCAGCAGTAAAAGTTCGGGGGCTGGATCCTACGAGCAGTACTTC.